This paragraph covers one TCR beta chain sequence. Its target is unknown. The data were produced by immunoSEQ multiplex PCR, yet TCRdb's version contains in-frame clones alone and is incomplete. Among under 30,000 clones listed, around 67% were seen once. The data were obtained in a study of PD-1 blockade in classical Hodgkin lymphoma. Broader study findings: The drivers behind the repertoire differences, possibly disease activity or prior therapy, remain undefined.

V shed 2 bases, J shed 5 bases, and the junction held 7 bases outside the gene matches. There are 15 residues in the CDR3. Germline V gene data show CDR1 as SGHVS and CDR2 as FNYEAQ. With no exception, relapse followed autologous stem cell transplantation in all patients, and brentuximab vedotin exposure varied. Complete response, partial response or progressive disease was each patient's best response. The source material was peripheral blood mononuclear cells (PBMCs), sampled before the second cycle of nivolumab. The source is a human donor with classical Hodgkin lymphoma. The chain has TRBV7-6 and TRBJ2-5; 8 nucleotides align to TRBD1. CDR3: CASSLRVDRVETQYF. The CDR3 bases are TGTGCCAGCAGCTTAAGAGTGGACAGGGTGGAGACCCAGTACTTC.